This T cell receptor (beta chain) was recovered during a study of response to subunit inactivated influenza vaccine (dated by TCRdb to the late 2010s). For the wider study: The study used deep quantitative T cell receptor repertoire profiling to track responses to a trivalent subunit inactivated influenza vaccine. Points the paper makes about the study in general: The authors proposed that each seasonal influenza vaccination may bring in only a limited number of new T cells.

This clonotype was counted between two and nine times. There is no known antigen for this receptor. No clone much larger than this one lies a single base away; base qualities are absent. Trimming costs V 6 bases and J 1 base, and their ends lie 9 bases apart. Based on the germline V gene (reference sequence), the CDR1 and CDR2 sequences are DFQATT and SNEGSKA. The CDR3 runs 12 amino acids, cysteine and phenylalanine included. CDR3 DNA is the only sequence kept; it has 36 bases, read in frame from the first base. The library came from RT-PCR. TCRdb names Illumina HiSeq 2500 as the instrument used. Through fastp at Q25 and MiXCR, TCRdb rebuilt clones from the public reads, retaining in-frame beta chains. Here each entry gathers all rows of one CDR3 protein and keeps the most common genes and DNA. Across this sample there are fewer than 800,000 distinct CDR3 sequences, with approximately 14% seen only once. The top ten hold 9.5% to 13% of the sample.

The clonotype comes from a man between 45 and 60 years old who received an inactivated influenza vaccine. Donor details come from another sample of the same person, matched by shared clones. The specimen comprised PBMCs from blood, sampled 11 to 12 days after vaccination. The V and J segments used are TRBV20-1 and TRBJ2-5, with the identity of the D gene unclear. The sequenced DNA is TGCAGTGCCAAGTCGGGCCAAGAGACCCAGTACTTC. Translated, it reads CSAKSGQETQYF.